These 28 T cell receptor beta chains came from one sample sequenced in a study of T cells in Graves' hyperthyroidism and ophthalmopathy. Amplification of TCR beta CDR3 regions used RNA as the template. The TCR CDR3 first-round RT-PCR relied on the HTBI primer set. TCRdb ran MiXCR on the multiplex PCR reads and lists one entry per CDR3 protein. The table records about 410,000 distinct CDR3 sequences, about 14% of them present only once. Sequencing used blood. Source of these receptors: a man younger than 35 with Graves' ophthalmopathy.

This clonotype was recorded many times. The gene calls are TRBV6-1 and TRBJ1-6; no reliable D call. CDR3 length: 14 residues. Trimming cost V 5 bases and J 7 bases, with 12 bases left between them. Germline CDR1 MNHNS, CDR2 SASEGT. Here the CDR3 reads CASSYGVSNSPLHF. The CDR3 DNA follows: TGTGCCAGCAGTTATGGGGTCTCAAATTCACCCCTCCACTTT.

The sample holds a few counts of this clonotype. The chain combines TRBV4-1 with TRBJ2-2; D not resolved. CDR3 length: 15 amino acids. Per the germline V gene, CDR1 is MGHRA and CDR2 is YSYEKL. The V end lost 4 bases, the J end lost 2 bases, and 11 bases lay between the germline ends. The CDR3 spells CASSLGWSNTGELFF. CDR3 in DNA: TGCGCCAGCAGCCTAGGGTGGAGTAACACCGGGGAGCTGTTTTTT.

This clonotype was seen a handful of times. V is TRBV28 and J is TRBJ2-7; tentatively, D is TRBD2 (6 bases). This CDR3 is built from 12 residues. Germline V gene lookup returns CDR1 MDHEN and CDR2 SYDVKM. V dropped 4 bases and J dropped 6 bases, with 10 bases sitting between them. CDR3 DNA sequence: TGTGCCAGCAGTTCGGGACTGGTCGAGCAGTACTTC. Amino acids: CASSSGLVEQYF. Using reference TRBV28 and TRBJ2-7 for the parts outside the CDR3, the full variable domain is DVKVTQSSRYLVKRTGEKVFLECVQDMDHENMFWYRQDPGLGLRLIYFSYDVKMKEKGDIPEGYSVSREKKERFSLILESASTNQTSMYLCASSSGLVEQYFGPGTRLTVT.

In this sample, this clonotype turned up many times. This sequence joins TRBV7-2 and TRBJ2-3; no clear D gene. The germline V gene has CDR1 SGHTA and CDR2 FQGNSA. Trimming shortened V by 7 bases and J by 4 bases, and 9 bases separated the two germline ends. The CDR3 is 12 residues long. The CDR3 loop is CASNPWSDTQYF. CDR3 DNA: TGTGCCAGCAACCCTTGGTCAGATACGCAGTATTTT.

This clonotype has a count of ten or more. V gene TRBV5-5 combines with J gene TRBJ1-2; D not certain. Germline V gene sequence: CDR1 SGHKS, CDR2 YYEKEE (reference sequence). There are 14 residues in the CDR3. V shed 1 base and J shed 1 base, with 8 bases lying between them. CDR3 amino acids: CASSLMGFNYGYTF. The CDR3 nucleotides read TGTGCCAGCAGCTTGATGGGTTTTAACTATGGCTACACCTTC.

This clonotype was counted ten times or more. The chain couples TRBV9 to TRBJ2-1; 7 nucleotides agree with TRBD2. CDR3 length equals 15 residues. Germline V gives CDR1 SGDLS, CDR2 YYNGEE. Trimming cost V 0 bases and J 6 bases; bases outside gene matches: 6. The CDR3 nucleotides are TGTGCCAGCAGCGTAGGCGGGAGCACCGGCAATGAGCAGTTCTTC. It translates to CASSVGGSTGNEQFF. Full variable domain (missing parts from reference TRBV9 and TRBJ2-1): DSGVTQTPKHLITATGQRVTLRCSPRSGDLSVYWYQQSLDQGLQFLIQYYNGEERAKGNILERFSAQQFPDLHSELNLSSLELGDSALYFCASSVGGSTGNEQFFGPGTRLTVL.

The sample holds a few counts of this clonotype. The J gene is TRBJ1-2, the V gene TRBV6-1; D is unresolved. The CDR3 has 14 residues. V was pared by 6 bases and J by 4 bases, with 15 bases between. The germline V gene has CDR1 MNHNS and CDR2 SASEGT. The CDR3 reads CASRAPSWGYGYTF. Written as DNA, the CDR3 is TGTGCCAGCAGGGCCCCTTCTTGGGGCTATGGCTACACCTTC.

This chain links TRBV6-5 with TRBJ1-2, with D perhaps matching TRBD1 (5 bases). Trimming took 6 bases from V and 8 from J, leaving 19 bases between them. The CDR3 runs 14 residues. CDR1 MNHEY and CDR2 SVGAGI come from the germline V gene. CDR3 sequence: CASRYRDAQGGYTF. In nucleotides, the CDR3 is TGTGCCAGCAGATACCGGGACGCCCAGGGAGGCTACACCTTC.

There are a few counts of this clonotype. V gene TRBV2 combines with J gene TRBJ1-4, with D tentatively TRBD1 (5 bases). The CDR3 loop spans 14 amino acids. The germline V gene has CDR1 SNHLY and CDR2 FYNNEI. V gave up 8 bases and J gave up 5 bases, with 15 bases separating them. CDR3 residues: CASRGVRGNEKLFF. The CDR3 region has the DNA TGTGCCAGCCGAGGAGTAAGGGGAAATGAAAAACTGTTTTTT.

In this sample, this clonotype turned up a few times. A read error is possible here, since a much larger clone lies one base away. The rearrangement uses TRBV27 and TRBJ2-1, with 8 nucleotides matching TRBD2. Germline-derived CDR1 and CDR2 are MNHEY and SMNVEV (reference sequence). CDR3 length equals 15 residues. The V gene end was trimmed by 5 bases and the J gene end by 2 bases; junction bases not matched to a gene: 5. The CDR3 DNA sequence: TGTGCCAGCAGTATCAGCGGGAGAGCCTACAATGAGCAGTTCTTC. Residues: CASSISGRAYNEQFF.

The genes are TRBV4-2 and TRBJ2-7, with TRBD2 identical over 9 bases. Germline V gives CDR1 LGHNA, CDR2 YNFKEQ. The CDR3 runs to 17 residues. J gave up 3 bases and V 7 bases, and 16 bases lay outside the gene matches. The CDR3 is CASTPTGGGSGSYEQYF. The CDR3 nucleotides read TGTGCCAGCACCCCGACGGGTGGGGGTAGCGGGAGCTACGAGCAGTACTTC.

This clonotype was seen a few times. V gene TRBV29-1 combines with J gene TRBJ1-1; 8 bases align to TRBD1. Germline V gives CDR1 SQVTM, CDR2 ANQGSEA. V lost 4 bases to trimming and J lost 4 bases; unmatched junction nucleotides: 5. The length of the CDR3 is 13 residues. The CDR3, as DNA: TGCAGCGTTGTAAGGACAGGGTCCACTGAAGCTTTCTTT. Protein: CSVVRTGSTEAFF. The full variable domain, its missing parts supplied by reference TRBV29-1 and TRBJ1-1, is SAVISQKPSRDICQRGTSLTIQCQVDSQVTMMFWYRQQPGQSLTLIATANQGSEATYESGFVIDKFPISRPNLTFSTLTVSNMSPEDSSIYLCSVVRTGSTEAFFGQGTRLTVV.

This clonotype was found once. The V and J genes are TRBV7-8 and TRBJ1-4; possibly TRBD1 for D (5 bases). Per the germline V gene, CDR1 is SGHVS and CDR2 is FQNEAQ. Trimming removed 3 bases at V and 6 bases at J, with 20 bases between. The CDR3 totals 17 residues. CDR3 sequence (DNA): TGTGCCAGCAGCTTTGGGGGGGGGGGGAGCGGGTATGAAAAACTGTTTTTT. It yields the protein CASSFGGGGSGYEKLFF.

This clonotype has only a few counts. The chain links TRBV9 to TRBJ2-3, with D tentatively TRBD1 or TRBD2 (5 bases each). Trimming shortened V by 0 bases and J by 2 bases, and 10 bases separated the two germline ends. The germline CDR1 and CDR2 sequences are SGDLS and YYNGEE. This CDR3 has 15 residues. CDR3 nucleotides: TGTGCCAGCAGCGTAGGTCTGGGGGACACAGATACGCAGTATTTT. This sequence encodes CASSVGLGDTDTQYF.

The J gene is TRBJ2-2, the V gene TRBV12-3 or TRBV12-4, with 9 bases identical to TRBD1. This CDR3 is built from 14 residues. V gave up 2 bases and J gave up 7 bases; unmatched junction bases: 2. CDR3 DNA sequence: TGTGCCAGCAGTTTAAACAGGGGGCGCGGGGAGCTGTTTTTT. As protein: CASSLNRGRGELFF.

In its sample, this clonotype was seen many times. The rearrangement uses TRBV7-9 and TRBJ2-1; D gene uncertain. CDR1 is SEHNR and CDR2 is FQNEAQ in the germline V gene (reference sequence). CDR3 length equals 15 residues. V lost 5 bases, J lost 0 bases, and 11 bases lay in between. CDR3 nucleotide sequence: TGTGCCAGCAGCCTCCAAACCGGCTCCTACAATGAGCAGTTCTTC. This codes for CASSLQTGSYNEQFF.

This clonotype was recorded a few times. The gene calls are TRBV19 and TRBJ1-5; 8 positions match TRBD1. The CDR3 runs 16 residues. CDR1 and CDR2 from the germline V gene are LNHDA and SQIVND (reference sequence). With 3 bases clipped from V and 6 bases from J, the junction kept 10 bases outside the gene matches. In nucleotides, the CDR3 is TGTGCCAGTAGTATCTCCGGCCAGGGGGCTGGTCAGCCCCAGCATTTT. This encodes CASSISGQGAGQPQHF. Supplemented by reference TRBV19 and TRBJ1-5, the full variable domain reads DGGITQSPKYLFRKEGQNVTLSCEQNLNHDAMYWYRQDPGQGLRLIYYSQIVNDFQKGDIAEGYSVSREKKESFPLTVTSAQKNPTAFYLCASSISGQGAGQPQHFGDGTRLSIL.

This clonotype has just a few counts. The chain is built from TRBV25-1 and TRBJ1-1; D remains unclear. CDR3 size: 10 residues. The V gene's germline CDR1 is MGHDK and CDR2 SYGVNS. The ends were cut back, 8 bases at V and 6 bases at J, with 7 bases in the middle. CDR3 sequence (DNA): TGTGCCAGCTACGGACCTGAAGCTTTCTTT. Amino acids: CASYGPEAFF.

The chain uses TRBV4-3 and TRBJ2-1; no reliable D call. CDR3 length: 12 residues. Trimming cost V 1 base and J 10 bases, with 8 bases left between them. Germline CDR1 is LGHNA and CDR2 is YSLEER. The CDR3 bases are TGCGCCAGCAGCCAAGGTGGAGTGGAGCAGTTCTTC. This sequence encodes CASSQGGVEQFF.

In its sample, this clonotype was seen many times. The V and J genes are TRBV5-1 and TRBJ1-5; no firm D call. With 0 bases removed from V and 7 bases from J, the gap between germline ends came to 11 bases. There are 14 residues in the CDR3. In germline, CDR1 is SGHRS, CDR2 YFSETQ. The CDR3 nucleotides are TGCGCCAGCAGCTTGGTAGGGTTCGGCCAGCCCCAGCATTTT. Its protein is CASSLVGFGQPQHF. The full variable domain, its missing parts supplied by reference TRBV5-1 and TRBJ1-5, is KAGVTQTPRYLIKTRGQQVTLSCSPISGHRSVSWYQQTPGQGLQFLFEYFSETQRNKGNFPGRFSGRQFSNSRSEMNVSTLELGDSALYLCASSLVGFGQPQHFGDGTRLSIL.

The V gene is TRBV4-2, the J gene TRBJ2-2; 9 bases are shared with TRBD2. The CDR3 extends over 16 amino acids. The germline V gene has CDR1 LGHNA and CDR2 YNFKEQ. The ends lost 3 bases at V and 1 base at J; junction bases unmatched: 3. DNA of the CDR3: TGTGCCAGCAGCCACTTGACTAGCGGGAACACCGGGGAGCTGTTTTTT. Protein: CASSHLTSGNTGELFF.

At least ten counts were recorded for this clonotype. The chain carries TRBV12-3 or TRBV12-4 and TRBJ1-4; 9 bases line up with TRBD1. The CDR3 extends over 14 amino acids. Unmatched junction bases numbered 4, after V lost 6 bases and J lost 5 bases. DNA for the CDR3: TGTGCCAGCAGCTTCGGACAGGGGAATGAAAAACTGTTTTTT. This translates into CASSFGQGNEKLFF.

A word on this clonotype: A single base separates this from a much larger clone, so it may be a read error. The chain has TRBV7-9 and TRBJ1-1, with no clear D. CDR3 length: 13 amino acids. CDR1 SEHNR and CDR2 FQNEAQ come from the germline V gene (reference sequence). V gave up 7 bases and J gave up 6 bases, with 15 bases separating them. This chain's CDR3 is CASTSLSLPEAFF. CDR3 DNA sequence: TGTGCCAGCACCTCCCTTTCCCTTCCTGAAGCTTTCTTT.

V gene TRBV10-3 combines with J gene TRBJ1-4; 9 bases are a match to TRBD1. CDR3 length: 17 residues. The J segment lost 0 bases and the V segment lost 5 bases, leaving 7 bases of the junction unmatched. Germline V CDR1 and CDR2: ENHRY, SYGVKD. In DNA, the CDR3 is TGTGCCATCAGTACAGGGGGCGCCGGGGCAACTAATGAAAAACTGTTTTTT. Translated, it gives CAISTGGAGATNEKLFF.

This clonotype was found many times. The chain recombines TRBV11-2 with TRBJ2-5; D tentatively fits TRBD1 or TRBD2 (5 bases each). This CDR3 has 14 amino acids. V lost 4 bases to trimming and J lost 3 bases, with 12 bases between them. Germline V gives CDR1 SGHAT, CDR2 FQNNGV. The CDR3 region has the DNA TGTGCCAGCAGCTCCGGGACCACAAAAGAGACCCAGTACTTC. It translates to CASSSGTTKETQYF.

Many counts were recorded for this clonotype. The V and J genes are TRBV20-1 and TRBJ1-2, with TRBD1 as a possible D gene (5 bases). Trimming removed 0 bases from V and 8 bases from J, with 10 bases in between. Germline-derived CDR1 and CDR2 are DFQATT and SNEGSKA (reference sequence). The CDR3 sequence is 12 residues long. The chain's CDR3 is CSARDAGFGYTF. The CDR3 DNA reads TGCAGTGCTAGAGATGCAGGGTTCGGCTACACCTTC.

Many counts were recorded for this clonotype. V usage is TRBV2 and J usage is TRBJ1-1; D is unclear. The ends were cut back, 3 bases at V and 6 bases at J, with 11 bases in the middle. The length of the CDR3 is 13 residues. The germline gives CDR1 SNHLY, CDR2 FYNNEI. The CDR3 DNA reads TGTGCCAGCAGTGAGAGGGTATTGGCTGAAGCTTTCTTT. This translates into CASSERVLAEAFF.

This clonotype was found many times. The genes are TRBV11-2 and TRBJ2-4, with D perhaps TRBD2 (6 bases). The CDR3 loop spans 16 amino acids. Trimming removed 2 bases from V and 9 bases from J, with 20 bases in between. Germline assignment: CDR1 SGHAT and CDR2 FQNNGV. In DNA, the CDR3 is TGTGCCAGCAGCTTATTTTGGGGGGTGGATGAGGCCATTCAGTACTTC. Translation gives CASSLFWGVDEAIQYF.